Listed below are T cell receptor beta chains from one sample, sequenced in a study of shared clonotypes between healthy human individuals. Sequencing was performed with immunoSEQ multiplex PCR; in TCRdb, only in-frame clones are kept and a portion is missing. Here the sample spans 2 million or so clones, around 95% being singletons. The sample was naive CD4+ T cells sorted from blood. The receptor source for this set is a young man in good health. Each CDR3 is given with its conserved first and last residue. The D gene is left open where the match is weak. Expanded clones get a size class; other rows say once, few or many, or leave the size out.

v_gene,abundance,d_gene,j_gene,CDR3aa,CDR3nt
TRBV28,NA,NA,TRBJ2-7,CASSLWGQASYEQYF,TGTGCCAGCAGTTTATGGGGACAAGCTTCCTACGAGCAGTACTTC
TRBV10-1,NA,NA,TRBJ2-7,CASSFTGSALEQYF,TGCGCCAGCAGTTTCACAGGTTCGGCTTTGGAGCAGTACTTC
TRBV9,NA,TRBD1,TRBJ2-5,CASSPTGGGETQYF,TGTGCCAGCAGCCCTACAGGGGGCGGTGAGACCCAGTACTTC
TRBV27,NA,NA,TRBJ2-6,CASRGSGANVLTF,TGTGCCAGCAGGGGCTCTGGGGCCAACGTCCTGACTTTC
TRBV19,NA,NA,TRBJ2-6,CASSHPYRAGANVLTF,TGTGCCAGTAGTCATCCGTACAGGGCTGGGGCCAACGTCCTGACTTTC
TRBV7-2,NA,TRBD2,TRBJ2-7,CASSLGSSGSYEQYF,TGTGCCAGCAGCTTAGGTTCTAGCGGCTCCTACGAGCAGTACTTC
TRBV6-5,NA,TRBD2,TRBJ2-7,CASRTGTSSYEQYF,TGTGCCAGCAGAACCGGGACTAGTTCCTACGAGCAGTACTTC
TRBV5-4,NA,TRBD1,TRBJ1-6,CASSRDRGNSPLHF,TGTGCCAGCAGCCGGGACAGAGGAAATTCACCCCTCCACTTT
TRBV7-9,NA,TRBD2,TRBJ2-1,CASSGTRGSSYNEQFF,TGTGCCAGCAGCGGGACGCGGGGGAGCTCCTACAATGAGCAGTTCTTC
TRBV18,once,NA,TRBJ2-1,CASSPLQANEQFF,TGTGCCAGCTCACCACTCCAGGCCAATGAGCAGTTCTTC
TRBV27,NA,TRBD1,TRBJ1-6,CASNYRGRGSPLHF,TGTGCCAGCAATTACAGGGGGCGAGGTTCACCCCTCCACTTT
TRBV19,NA,NA,TRBJ2-5,CASSRVVWETQYF,TGTGCCAGTAGTAGGGTTGTATGGGAGACCCAGTACTTC
TRBV7-9,NA,NA,TRBJ2-2,CASSFKGYTGELFF,TGTGCCAGCAGCTTCAAGGGCTATACCGGGGAGCTGTTTTTT
TRBV19,NA,TRBD2,TRBJ2-2,CASRPSGRALGTGELFF,TGTGCCAGTAGGCCAAGCGGGAGGGCCTTGGGAACCGGGGAGCTGTTTTTT
TRBV6-5,NA,TRBD1,TRBJ2-5,CASSYSPGQASETQYF,TGTGCCAGCAGTTATTCACCGGGACAGGCTTCGGAGACCCAGTACTTC
TRBV25-1,once,TRBD2,TRBJ2-5,CASAGRGETQYF,TGTGCCAGTGCCGGGAGGGGAGAGACCCAGTACTTC
TRBV6-1,NA,NA,TRBJ1-1,CAISPWETVNTEAFF,TGTGCCATCTCCCCCTGGGAGACAGTGAACACTGAAGCTTTCTTT
TRBV13,NA,NA,TRBJ2-1,CASSYSRKGSTYNEQFF,TGTGCCAGCAGCTACTCTCGTAAGGGATCCACGTACAATGAGCAGTTCTTC
TRBV5-5,NA,TRBD2,TRBJ2-7,CASSLVGSGSYEQYF,TGTGCCAGCAGCTTAGTTGGTAGCGGGTCCTACGAGCAGTACTTC
TRBV4-2,NA,NA,TRBJ2-3,CASSHITDTQYF,TGTGCCAGCAGCCACATTACTGATACGCAGTATTTT
TRBV11-2,NA,TRBD2,TRBJ2-7,CASSYEREWIHEQYF,TGTGCCAGCAGCTATGAGCGGGAGTGGATCCACGAGCAGTACTTC
TRBV27,NA,NA,TRBJ1-1,CASSRMENTEAFF,TGTGCCAGCAGTAGGATGGAAAACACTGAAGCTTTCTTT
TRBV29-1,NA,NA,TRBJ2-3,CSVTERGGGTDTQYF,TGCAGCGTTACGGAGAGGGGAGGTGGCACAGATACGCAGTATTTT
TRBV6-5,NA,TRBD2,TRBJ2-7,CASSLSGRTYEQYF,TGTGCCAGCAGTCTTAGCGGGAGGACCTACGAGCAGTACTTC
TRBV2,NA,NA,TRBJ1-5,CASRQQGLGNQPQHF,TGTGCCAGCAGACAACAGGGTTTGGGCAATCAGCCCCAGCATTTT
TRBV29-1,NA,TRBD1,TRBJ2-3,CSVDEGAPTDTQYF,TGCAGCGTTGACGAGGGGGCGCCTACAGATACGCAGTATTTT
TRBV6-5,once,TRBD1,TRBJ2-5,CASSYRVRGRRETQYF,TGTGCCAGCAGTTATAGGGTCAGGGGGCGCCGAGAGACCCAGTACTTC
TRBV5-1,NA,NA,TRBJ2-7,CASSTDGSSYEQYF,TGCGCCAGCAGCACGGACGGCTCCTCCTACGAGCAGTACTTC
TRBV11-2,few,TRBD1,TRBJ1-5,CASSKYRGSNQPQHF,TGTGCCAGCAGCAAATACAGGGGTAGCAATCAGCCCCAGCATTTT
TRBV5-1,NA,TRBD1,TRBJ1-2,CASSMGQSNYGYTF,TGCGCCAGCAGCATGGGACAGAGTAACTATGGCTACACCTTC
TRBV10-3,once,TRBD1,TRBJ1-6,CAIRQGIGSPLHF,TGTGCCATACGACAGGGAATAGGATCACCCCTCCACTTT
TRBV28,NA,NA,TRBJ2-7,CASRRANYEQYF,TGTGCCAGTCGACGGGCCAATTACGAGCAGTACTTC
TRBV7-2,NA,NA,TRBJ1-6,CASSLAWNNSPLHF,TGTGCCAGCAGCTTAGCGTGGAATAATTCACCCCTCCACTTT
TRBV5-1,NA,NA,TRBJ1-5,CASSLEGGRSNQPQHF,TGCGCCAGCAGCTTGGAGGGTGGTCGGAGCAATCAGCCCCAGCATTTT
TRBV11-2,NA,NA,TRBJ2-3,CASSQGIQGTDTQYF,TGTGCCAGCAGCCAAGGGATCCAGGGCACAGATACGCAGTATTTT
TRBV19,NA,NA,TRBJ1-1,CASSPTGGTEAFF,TGTGCCAGTAGTCCGACGGGAGGCACTGAAGCTTTCTTT
TRBV2,once,TRBD1,TRBJ2-5,CASTGGTGSRETQYF,TGTGCTAGCACCGGGGGGACAGGGTCCCGGGAGACCCAGTACTTC
TRBV10-3,few,TRBD2,TRBJ2-5,CAISEGAGGQETQYF,TGTGCCATCAGTGAAGGGGCGGGAGGACAAGAGACCCAGTACTTC
TRBV5-8,NA,NA,TRBJ1-2,CASSPFDGHGYTF,TGTGCCAGCAGCCCCTTTGATGGGCATGGCTACACCTTC
TRBV30,once,NA,TRBJ2-2,CALKRRDLILEGGELFF,TGTGCCTTAAAAAGGAGGGACCTTATATTAGAAGGCGGGGAGCTGTTTTTT
TRBV5-6,NA,NA,TRBJ2-5,CASSLRPGRFQETQYF,TGTGCCAGCAGCTTGCGTCCAGGGCGCTTCCAAGAGACCCAGTACTTC
TRBV6-5,NA,NA,TRBJ1-1,CASSPREVTKAFF,TGTGCCAGCAGTCCCAGGGAAGTGACAAAAGCTTTCTTT